Presented here are 4 T cell receptor beta chains from one specimen sequenced in a study of OX40 agonist ivuxolimab in advanced cancers. The library was made by the immunoSEQ multiplex PCR assay. Sourced from immuneACCESS, this table was stored by TCRdb with only in-frame sequences that have V and J called. A share of the clones is absent; for the studies checked, an unresolved V gene accounts for under half, and the remainder has no known explanation. The sample yields around 50,000 clones; 70% to 90% were counted once. The ten largest make up around 48% of the sample. Specimen: CD4+ or CD8+ T cells sorted from blood, collected in a trial of the OX40 agonist ivuxolimab. The receptors here all came from an adult with an advanced solid tumor such as melanoma, head and neck, liver or kidney cancer.

This chain links TRBV30 with TRBJ1-2; D is uncertain. From germline, CDR1 is GTSNPN and CDR2 SVGIG (reference sequence). V shed 1 base and J shed 4 bases, with 10 bases lying between them. CDR3 size: 13 residues. In DNA, the CDR3 is TGTGCCTGGAGTGCCGCTGGATCCTATGGCTACACCTTC. Translated: CAWSAAGSYGYTF.

The chain links TRBV4-3 to TRBJ2-2; tentatively, D is TRBD1 or TRBD2 (5 bases each). CDR3 size: 19 residues. Germline-derived CDR1 and CDR2 are LGHNA and YSLEER. V was clipped by 0 bases and J by 2 bases, with 19 bases between them. CDR3: CASSQEPLGEGENTGELFF. The CDR3 DNA is TGCGCCAGCAGCCAAGAACCGCTCGGGGAAGGGGAAAACACCGGGGAGCTGTTTTTT.

The genes are TRBV28 and TRBJ1-2; D is unclear. Germline V CDR1 and CDR2: MDHEN, SYDVKM. Trimming pared 3 bases from V and 2 bases from J, leaving 7 bases between. This CDR3 spans 13 amino acids. The CDR3 sequence is CASSFSRNYGYTF. In nucleotides, the CDR3 is TGTGCCAGCAGTTTTTCACGGAACTATGGCTACACCTTC.

V gene TRBV29-1 combines with J gene TRBJ1-1, with D perhaps TRBD1 (6 bases). Germline-derived CDR1 and CDR2 are SQVTM and ANQGSEA. The ends were cut back, 3 bases at V and 0 bases at J, with 8 bases in the middle. This CDR3 region has 13 residues. For the CDR3, the DNA is TGCAGCGTTGAGCAGGGGATGAACACTGAAGCTTTCTTT. Translation gives CSVEQGMNTEAFF.